This T cell receptor beta chain was profiled in a study of CD4 T cells in relation to SARS-CoV-2 and coronaviruses. In the study overall: TCR beta CDR3s were sequenced after approximately 11-day antigen culture of PBMCs. General study findings and limits: In approximately 71% of donors, memory CD4+ clonotypes crossrecognized SARS-CoV-2 and at least one common cold coronavirus spike.

As regards this clone: Its specificity is not known.

Before the COVID-19 pandemic, during about 2011-2019, CD4+ T cells were taken from unexposed donors. The cells were cultured for 9 to 11 days before CD4+ T cells were isolated. Profiled with immunoSEQ multiplex PCR; TCRdb holds only in-frame clones, not every one. The table includes around 16,000 clones, approximately 73% detected once. This CDR3 is 16 amino acids long. The trim removed 3 bases at V and 5 bases at J, leaving 9 bases unmatched. The germline gives CDR1 SGDLS, CDR2 YYNGEE. Sequencing input: CD4+ T cells from PBMCs, cultured in vitro. The rearrangement joins TRBV9 to TRBJ2-3, with TRBD1 matching over 10 bases. The receptor was isolated from a human donor in good health. The CDR3 DNA follows: TGTGCCAGCAGCGGACAGACAGGGGGCTTGGTAGATACGCAGTATTTT. It yields the protein CASSGQTGGLVDTQYF.